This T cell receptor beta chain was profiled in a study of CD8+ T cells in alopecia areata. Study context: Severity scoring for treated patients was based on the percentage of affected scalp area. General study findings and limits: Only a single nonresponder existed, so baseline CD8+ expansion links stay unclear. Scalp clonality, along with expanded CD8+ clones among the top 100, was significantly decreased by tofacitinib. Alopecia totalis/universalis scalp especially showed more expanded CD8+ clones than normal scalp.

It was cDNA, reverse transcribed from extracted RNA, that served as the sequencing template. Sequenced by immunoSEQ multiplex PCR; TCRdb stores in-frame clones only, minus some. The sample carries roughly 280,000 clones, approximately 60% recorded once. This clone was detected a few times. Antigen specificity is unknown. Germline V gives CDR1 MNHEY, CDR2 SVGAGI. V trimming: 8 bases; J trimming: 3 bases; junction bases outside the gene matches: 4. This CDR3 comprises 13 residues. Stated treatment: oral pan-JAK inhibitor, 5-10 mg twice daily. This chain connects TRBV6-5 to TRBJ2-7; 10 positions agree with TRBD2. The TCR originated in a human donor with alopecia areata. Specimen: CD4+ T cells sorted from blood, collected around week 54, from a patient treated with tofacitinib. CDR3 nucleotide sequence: TGTGCCAGCCCAGCTAGCGGGGGCTACGAGCAGTACTTC. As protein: CASPASGGYEQYF.